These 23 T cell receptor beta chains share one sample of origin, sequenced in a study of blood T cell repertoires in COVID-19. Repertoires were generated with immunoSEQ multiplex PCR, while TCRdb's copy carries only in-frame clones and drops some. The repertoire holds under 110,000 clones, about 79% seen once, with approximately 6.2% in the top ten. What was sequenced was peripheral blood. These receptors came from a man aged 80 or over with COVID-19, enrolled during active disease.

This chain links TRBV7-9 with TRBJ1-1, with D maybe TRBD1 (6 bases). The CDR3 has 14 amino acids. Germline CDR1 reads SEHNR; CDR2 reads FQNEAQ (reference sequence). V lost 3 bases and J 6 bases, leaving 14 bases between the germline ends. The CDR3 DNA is TGTGCCAGCAGCTTTAGCACAGGGAGTGCTGAAGCTTTCTTT. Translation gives CASSFSTGSAEAFF.

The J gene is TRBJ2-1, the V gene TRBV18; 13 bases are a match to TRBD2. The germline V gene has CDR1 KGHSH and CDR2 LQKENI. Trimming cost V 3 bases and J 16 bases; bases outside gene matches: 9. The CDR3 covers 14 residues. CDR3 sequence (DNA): TGTGCCAGCTCACCCCTCGGACTAGCGGGAGATTCATTCTTC. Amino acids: CASSPLGLAGDSFF.

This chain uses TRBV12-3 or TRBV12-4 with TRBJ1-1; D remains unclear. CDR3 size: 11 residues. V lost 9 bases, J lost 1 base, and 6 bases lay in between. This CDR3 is CASTANTEAFF. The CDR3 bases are TGTGCCAGTACAGCGAACACTGAAGCTTTCTTT.

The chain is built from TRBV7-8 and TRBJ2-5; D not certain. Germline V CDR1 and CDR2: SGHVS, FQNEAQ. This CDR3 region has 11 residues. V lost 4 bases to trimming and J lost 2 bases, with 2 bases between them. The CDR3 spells CASSSQETQYF. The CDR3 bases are TGTGCCAGCAGCTCACAAGAGACCCAGTACTTC.

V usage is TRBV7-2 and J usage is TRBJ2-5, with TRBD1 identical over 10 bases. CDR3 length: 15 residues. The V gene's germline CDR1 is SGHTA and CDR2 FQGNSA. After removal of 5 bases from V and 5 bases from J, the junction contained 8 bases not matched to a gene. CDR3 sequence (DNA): TGTGCCAGCAGCATCAAGACAGGGGGCGTTGAGACCCAGTACTTC. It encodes CASSIKTGGVETQYF. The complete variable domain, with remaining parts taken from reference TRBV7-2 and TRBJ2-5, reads GAGVSQSPSNKVTEKGKDVELRCDPISGHTALYWYRQSLGQGLEFLIYFQGNSAPDKSGLPSDRFSAERTGGSVSTLTIQRTQQEDSAVYLCASSIKTGGVETQYFGPGTRLLVL.

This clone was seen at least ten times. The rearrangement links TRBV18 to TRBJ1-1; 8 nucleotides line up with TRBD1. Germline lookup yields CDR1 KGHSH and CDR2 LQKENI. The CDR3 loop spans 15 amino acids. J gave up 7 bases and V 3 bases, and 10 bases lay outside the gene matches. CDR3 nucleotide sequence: TGTGCCAGCTCACCGGTGGCACAGGGGGGGATTGAAGCTTTCTTT. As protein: CASSPVAQGGIEAFF.

As DNA, the CDR3 is TGTGCCAGCAGCCAAGTAGGGACTAGCGGGAGTAGGAATGAGCAGTTCTTC. Translated, it gives CASSQVGTSGSRNEQFF. The chain joins TRBV4-2 to TRBJ2-1; TRBD2 aligns across 14 bases. The CDR3 is 17 amino acids. The V gene end was trimmed by 1 base and the J gene end by 7 bases; junction bases not matched to a gene: 6. Germline V gene data show CDR1 as LGHNA and CDR2 as YNFKEQ.

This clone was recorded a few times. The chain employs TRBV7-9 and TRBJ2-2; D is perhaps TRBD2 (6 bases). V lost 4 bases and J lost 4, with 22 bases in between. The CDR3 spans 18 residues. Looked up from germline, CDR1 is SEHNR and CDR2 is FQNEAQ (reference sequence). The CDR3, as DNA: TGTGCCAGCAGCTCTATCCGATATTGGGGGAGGTCCACCGGGGAGCTGTTTTTT. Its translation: CASSSIRYWGRSTGELFF.

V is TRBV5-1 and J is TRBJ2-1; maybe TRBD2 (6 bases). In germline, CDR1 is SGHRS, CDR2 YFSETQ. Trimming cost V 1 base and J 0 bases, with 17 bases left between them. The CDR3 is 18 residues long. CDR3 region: CASSLSPLGGSSYNEQFF. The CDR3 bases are TGCGCCAGCAGCTTGAGCCCTTTGGGGGGAAGCTCCTACAATGAGCAGTTCTTC.

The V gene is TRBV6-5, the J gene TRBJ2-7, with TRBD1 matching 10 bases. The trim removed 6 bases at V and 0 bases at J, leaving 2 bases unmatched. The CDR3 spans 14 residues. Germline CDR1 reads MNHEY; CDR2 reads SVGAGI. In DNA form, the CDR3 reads TGTGCCAGCAGGTGGGACAGGGGCTCCTACGAGCAGTACTTC. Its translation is CASRWDRGSYEQYF.

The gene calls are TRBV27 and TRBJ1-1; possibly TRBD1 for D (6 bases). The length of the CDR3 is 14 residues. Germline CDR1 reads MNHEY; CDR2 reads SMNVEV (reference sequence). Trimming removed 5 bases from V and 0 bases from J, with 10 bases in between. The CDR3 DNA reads TGTGCCAGCAGTCGAACAGGGTTGAACACTGAAGCTTTCTTT. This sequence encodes CASSRTGLNTEAFF.

CDR3 protein: CATSRELAHSSYNEQFF. In DNA form, the CDR3 reads TGTGCCACCAGCAGAGAACTAGCGCATAGCTCCTACAATGAGCAGTTCTTC. This chain links TRBV15 with TRBJ2-1; 7 bases are shared with TRBD2. This CDR3 is built from 17 residues. V shed 0 bases and J 0 bases; nucleotides not matched to a gene: 5. The germline gives CDR1 LNHNV, CDR2 YYDKDF (reference sequence).

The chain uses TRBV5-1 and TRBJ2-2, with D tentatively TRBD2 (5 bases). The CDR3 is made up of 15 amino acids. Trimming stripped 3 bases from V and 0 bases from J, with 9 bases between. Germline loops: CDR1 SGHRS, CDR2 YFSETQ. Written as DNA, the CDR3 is TGCGCCAGCAGCTCTTCCGGGACGAACACCGGGGAGCTGTTTTTT. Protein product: CASSSSGTNTGELFF.

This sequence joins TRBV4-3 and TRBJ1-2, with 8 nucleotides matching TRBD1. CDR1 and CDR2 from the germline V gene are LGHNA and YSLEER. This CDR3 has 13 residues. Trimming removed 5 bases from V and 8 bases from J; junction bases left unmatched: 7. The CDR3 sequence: CASSTQQGVGYTF. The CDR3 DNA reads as TGCGCCAGCAGCACCCAACAGGGGGTAGGCTACACCTTC.

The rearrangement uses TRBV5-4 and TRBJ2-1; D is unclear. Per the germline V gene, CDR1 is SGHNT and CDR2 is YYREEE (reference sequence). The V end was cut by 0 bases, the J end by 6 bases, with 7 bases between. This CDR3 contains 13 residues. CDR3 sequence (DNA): TGTGCCAGCAGCTTGGTAGCCGCCAATGAGCAGTTCTTC. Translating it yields CASSLVAANEQFF.

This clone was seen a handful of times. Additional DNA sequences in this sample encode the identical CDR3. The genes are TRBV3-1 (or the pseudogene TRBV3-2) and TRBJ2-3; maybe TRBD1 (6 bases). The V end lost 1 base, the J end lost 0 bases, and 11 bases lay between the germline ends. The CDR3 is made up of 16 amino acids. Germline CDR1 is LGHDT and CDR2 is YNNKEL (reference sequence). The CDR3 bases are TGTGCCAGCAGCCAAGGGACAGCTCGTAGCACAGATACGCAGTATTTT. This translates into CASSQGTARSTDTQYF.

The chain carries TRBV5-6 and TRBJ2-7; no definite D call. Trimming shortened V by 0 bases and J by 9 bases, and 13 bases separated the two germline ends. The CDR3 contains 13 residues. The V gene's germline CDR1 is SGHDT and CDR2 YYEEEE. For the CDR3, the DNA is TGTGCCAGCAGCTTGGTAGCCGCCGGCGGGCAGTACTTC. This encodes CASSLVAAGGQYF.

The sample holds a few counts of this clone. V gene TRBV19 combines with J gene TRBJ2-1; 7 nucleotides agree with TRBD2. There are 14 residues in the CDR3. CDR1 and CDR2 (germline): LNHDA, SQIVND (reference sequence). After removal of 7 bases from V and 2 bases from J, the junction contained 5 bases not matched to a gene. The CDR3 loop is CASTLGTTYNEQFF. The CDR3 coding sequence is TGTGCCAGTACCCTGGGGACTACCTACAATGAGCAGTTCTTC.

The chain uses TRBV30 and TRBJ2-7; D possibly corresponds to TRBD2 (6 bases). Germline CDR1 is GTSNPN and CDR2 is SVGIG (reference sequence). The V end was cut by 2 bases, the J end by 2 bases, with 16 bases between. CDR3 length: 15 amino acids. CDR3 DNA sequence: TGTGCCTGGAGTTATGACTCGCGGGGTCCCTACGAGCAGTACTTC. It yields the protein CAWSYDSRGPYEQYF. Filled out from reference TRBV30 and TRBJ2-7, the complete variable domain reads SQTIHQWPATLVQPVGSPLSLECTVEGTSNPNLYWYRQAAGRGLQLLFYSVGIGQISSEVPQNLSASRPQDRQFILSSKKLLLSDSGFYLCAWSYDSRGPYEQYFGPGTRLTVT.

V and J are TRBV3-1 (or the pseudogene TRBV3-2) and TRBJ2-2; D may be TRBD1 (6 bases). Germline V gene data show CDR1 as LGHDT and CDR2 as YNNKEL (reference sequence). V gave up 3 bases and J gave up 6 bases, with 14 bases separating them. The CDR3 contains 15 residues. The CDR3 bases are TGTGCCAGCAGCCACCAATACAGGGACGCCGGGGAGCTGTTTTTT. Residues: CASSHQYRDAGELFF.

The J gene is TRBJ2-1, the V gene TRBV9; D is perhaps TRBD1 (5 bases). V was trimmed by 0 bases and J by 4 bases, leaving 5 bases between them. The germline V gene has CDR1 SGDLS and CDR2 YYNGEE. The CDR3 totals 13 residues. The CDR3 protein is CASSVGQYNEQFF. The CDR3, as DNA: TGTGCCAGCAGCGTAGGACAGTACAATGAGCAGTTCTTC.

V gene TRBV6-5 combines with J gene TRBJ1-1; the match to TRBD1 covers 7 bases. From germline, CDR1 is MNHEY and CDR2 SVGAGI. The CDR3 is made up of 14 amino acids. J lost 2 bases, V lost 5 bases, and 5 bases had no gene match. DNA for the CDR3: TGTGCCAGCAGTAACCGGGACAGAAACACTGAAGCTTTCTTT. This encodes CASSNRDRNTEAFF.

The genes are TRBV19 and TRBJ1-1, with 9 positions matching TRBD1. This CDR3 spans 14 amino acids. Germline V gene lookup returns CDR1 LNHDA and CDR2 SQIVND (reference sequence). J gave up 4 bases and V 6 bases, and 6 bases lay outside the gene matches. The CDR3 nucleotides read TGTGCCAGTAGCCCGGGACAGGGCGCCACTGAAGCTTTCTTT. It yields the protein CASSPGQGATEAFF.